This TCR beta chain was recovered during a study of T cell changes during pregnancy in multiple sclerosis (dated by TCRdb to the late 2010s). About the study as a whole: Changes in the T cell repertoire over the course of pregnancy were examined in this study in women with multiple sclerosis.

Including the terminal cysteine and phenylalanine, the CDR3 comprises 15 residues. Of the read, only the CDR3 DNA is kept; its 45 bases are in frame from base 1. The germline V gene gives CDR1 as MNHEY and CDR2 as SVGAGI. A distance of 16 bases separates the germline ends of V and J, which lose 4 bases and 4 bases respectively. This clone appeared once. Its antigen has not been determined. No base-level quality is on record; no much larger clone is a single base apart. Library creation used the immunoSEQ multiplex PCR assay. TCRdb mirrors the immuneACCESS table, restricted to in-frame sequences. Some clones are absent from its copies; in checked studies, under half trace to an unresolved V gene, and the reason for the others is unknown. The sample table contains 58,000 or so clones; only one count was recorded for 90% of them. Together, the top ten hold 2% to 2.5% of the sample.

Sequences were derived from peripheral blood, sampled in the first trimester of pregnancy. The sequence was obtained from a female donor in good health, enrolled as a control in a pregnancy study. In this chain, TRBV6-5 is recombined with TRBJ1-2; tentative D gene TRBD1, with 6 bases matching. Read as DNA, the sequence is TGTGCCAGCAGTTCCCAAATGGACAGTTTCTATGGCTACACCTTC. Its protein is CASSSQMDSFYGYTF.